This TCR beta chain is drawn from a study of T cell changes during pregnancy in multiple sclerosis. The data were produced by immunoSEQ multiplex PCR, yet TCRdb's version contains in-frame clones alone and is incomplete. The sample carries tens of thousands of clones, 85% to 95% recorded once. This CDR3 comprises 13 residues. Germline V gene sequence: CDR1 SGHDT, CDR2 YYEEEE. The genes are TRBV5-6 and TRBJ2-5; 7 nucleotides line up with TRBD1. The J call may be incorrect, as the DNA end agrees better with TRBJ2-7. The origin of this receptor is a female donor with multiple sclerosis, enrolled in a pregnancy study. Sequenced material: peripheral blood, taken in the third trimester of pregnancy. The CDR3 reads CASSKQGVNEQYF. Here the CDR3 DNA reads TGTGCCAGCAGCAAGCAGGGGGTAAACGAGCAGTACTTC.